These 5 T cell receptor beta chains share one sample of origin, sequenced in a study of lymphopenia after photon versus proton radiotherapy. TCRdb's table, derived via immunoSEQ multiplex PCR, lists solely in-frame clones and lacks some. The repertoire holds 9,500 to 15,000 clones, with 89% as singletons. The material sequenced was peripheral blood, taken from a patient treated with proton-based radiotherapy. The receptors were sampled from a man in his 60s with pancreatic cancer.

The chain joins TRBV7-2 to TRBJ1-4; D is unresolved. The CDR3 length is 13 residues. V lost 5 bases to trimming and J lost 8 bases, with 12 bases between them. In germline, CDR1 is SGHTA, CDR2 FQGNSA. The CDR3 protein is CASSPRVGEKLFF. CDR3 DNA: TGTGCCAGCAGCCCGAGGGTTGGCGAAAAACTGTTTTTT.

V usage is TRBV27 and J usage is TRBJ2-1; no clear D gene. Trimming cost V 5 bases and J 8 bases, with 16 bases left between them. Germline assignment: CDR1 MNHEY and CDR2 SMNVEV (reference sequence). The CDR3 contains 14 residues. The CDR3 here is CASSPFRRSDEQFF. The CDR3 nucleotides are TGTGCCAGCAGTCCTTTCCGAAGGAGCGATGAGCAGTTCTTC.

The J gene is TRBJ2-2, the V gene TRBV27, with 14 bases identical to TRBD2. Germline V gene data show CDR1 as MNHEY and CDR2 as SMNVEV (reference sequence). This CDR3 region has 18 residues. V was clipped by 3 bases and J by 5 bases; unmatched bases: 8. In DNA, the CDR3 is TGTGCCAGCAGTTTTTCGTCCGGGACTAGCGGGAGAACCGGGGAGCTGTTTTTT. Protein: CASSFSSGTSGRTGELFF.

This clone has just a few counts. This chain connects TRBV28 to TRBJ1-5; D call uncertain. The ends were cut back, 1 base at V and 3 bases at J, with 4 bases in the middle. Germline CDR1 is MDHEN and CDR2 is SYDVKM. The CDR3 is 13 amino acids. This chain's CDR3 is CASSLLANQPQHF. The DNA for the CDR3 is TGTGCCAGCAGTTTATTAGCCAATCAGCCCCAGCATTTT.

This chain joins TRBV7-9 and TRBJ2-1, with TRBD2 matching over 12 bases. V lost 5 bases, J lost 8 bases, and 10 bases stayed unmatched. Germline CDR1 reads SEHNR; CDR2 reads FQNEAQ (reference sequence). This CDR3 spans 16 amino acids. The CDR3 loop is CASSPSLAGGPDEQFF. CDR3 nucleotides: TGTGCCAGCAGCCCCTCCCTAGCGGGAGGGCCAGATGAGCAGTTCTTC.